The T cell receptor (beta chain) described here comes from a study of CD4+ T cells in melanoma. Of note for this clone: No antigen is known for it.

Germline values: CDR1 SNHLY, CDR2 FYNNEI. The CDR3 totals 16 residues. The ends lost 8 bases at V and 4 bases at J; junction bases unmatched: 7. Broader study findings: Neoantigen-specific CD4+ T cells in melanoma reportedly had diverse differentiation states. CD8+ T cell, macrophage and B cell function reportedly correlated with neoantigen-specific CD4+ T cells.

Only in-frame clones appear in the TCRdb table, and some are missing; sequencing was by immunoSEQ multiplex PCR. The table has fewer than 55,000 clones, roughly nine tenths seen once. The TCR comes from a human donor with melanoma. Sequenced material: peripheral blood. This rearrangement joins TRBV2 to TRBJ2-1, with 14 bases fitting TRBD2. The CDR3 spells CASRGRTSGGYNEQFF. As DNA, the CDR3 is TGTGCCAGCCGGGGTCGGACTAGCGGGGGGTACAATGAGCAGTTCTTC.